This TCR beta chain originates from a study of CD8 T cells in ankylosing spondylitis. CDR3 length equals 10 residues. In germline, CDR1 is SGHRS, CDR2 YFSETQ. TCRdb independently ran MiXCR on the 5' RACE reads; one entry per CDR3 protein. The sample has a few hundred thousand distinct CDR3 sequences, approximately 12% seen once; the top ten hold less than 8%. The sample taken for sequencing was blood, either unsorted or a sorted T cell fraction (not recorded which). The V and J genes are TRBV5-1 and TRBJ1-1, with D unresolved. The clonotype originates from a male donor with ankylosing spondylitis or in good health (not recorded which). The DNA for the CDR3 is TGCGCAAGTCGGGCTGCTGAAGCTTTCTTT. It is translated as CASRAAEAFF.